Reported below is one TCR beta chain. Its specificity is not known. The data stem from a study of blood T cells in healthy people across ages. Isolation per sample recovered at least 7 million PBMCs. There were at least 5 micrograms of total RNA extracted from every sample. The CDR3 is 12 residues long. V was pared by 5 bases and J by 10 bases, with 12 bases between. CDR1 and CDR2 (germline): MNHEY, SVGAGI. PCR was performed a second time for about 7 to 12 cycles using a sample-barcoded 5' primer and a J-beta primer mix. CDR3-containing paired-end reads numbering at least 2.5 million came from each sample. TCRdb re-called the 5' RACE reads through MiXCR, storing one row per CDR3 protein. The table has around 800,000 distinct CDR3 sequences, about 59% seen once. Study-wide results and caveats: PBMCs that were unsorted prevented a conclusive naive versus antigen-experienced comparison.

The rearrangement uses TRBV6-5 and TRBJ2-1, with D unclear. Sequences were obtained from blood. The sequence was collected from a man aged 25-40 years in good health. The chain's CDR3 is CASSRSVGEQFF. The CDR3 DNA reads TGTGCCAGCAGTCGATCCGTTGGGGAGCAGTTCTTC.